This T cell receptor (beta chain) was recovered during a study of shared clonotypes between healthy human individuals. Whole-study results and caveats: On the whole, naive subsets had larger estimated richness than memory subsets had.

Points on this clone: Its antigen is undetermined.

The CDR3 sequence is 14 residues long. Trimming removed 1 base from V and 4 bases from J; junction bases left unmatched: 1. Germline CDR1 is SGHNT and CDR2 is YENEEA. The donors, healthy adults who were HIV-negative, had experienced no recent acute infections or vaccinations. Each subset's genomic DNA was split evenly across several immunoSEQ plates. Per the original data handling: ImmunoSEQ output lacked quality scores and full-length reads, limiting matched filtering. Clones were read by immunoSEQ multiplex PCR, and TCRdb kept only the in-frame ones, dropping some. That table supplies the V and J calls and clone size; D and trimming were determined from the DNA. Seen here are roughly 2.2 million clones, about 90% observed once, and the top ten hold more than 0.35%.

The TCR originated in a man aged 18 to 35 in good health. Some clones in this sample may be carry-over from other donors' samples. Sequencing was performed on naive CD4+ T cells from PBMCs. Indicated subset: CD45RA+ positively selected. The chain employs TRBV11-3 and TRBJ2-3; 8 nucleotides agree with TRBD1. The CDR3 region has the DNA TGTGCCAGCAGCTTAGGACAGGGGCCAGATACGCAGTATTTT. As protein: CASSLGQGPDTQYF.